This T cell receptor beta chain is drawn from a study of cytomegalovirus exposure and HLA in healthy donors. In regard to this clone: Its antigen is still unknown.

The primer mix had 60 Vbeta and 13 Jbeta primers. The method was immunoSEQ multiplex PCR; TCRdb's version includes in-frame clones alone and lacks a portion of them. The sample has 240,000 or so clones, more than 75% seen once. Study results and caveats: Presence/absence analyses assumed roughly uniform sequencing depth across donors, which may not hold. The listing of 150 to 200 TCR beta chains classed them as cytomegalovirus-associated. TCR beta V- and J-gene trimming, according to a later analysis, was linked to a missense DCLRE1C variant.

Germline loops: CDR1 SGDLS, CDR2 YYNGEE. The V end lost 3 bases, the J end lost 3 bases, and 27 bases lay between the germline ends. The CDR3 extends over 19 amino acids. Source material: PBMCs. This TCR was recovered from a woman between 40 and 55 years old in good health and CMV-seropositive. J is TRBJ1-1 and V is TRBV9, with D possibly being TRBD1 (6 bases). The CDR3 sequence: CASSERAHREGQGYTEAFF. For the CDR3, the DNA is TGTGCCAGCAGCGAGAGGGCCCACAGGGAGGGCCAGGGGTACACTGAAGCTTTCTTT.